This TCR beta chain was sequenced during a study of graft-versus-host responses after intestinal transplantation. As to this clone: Its antigen remains unidentified.

CDR1 SQVTM and CDR2 ANQGSEA come from the germline V gene. After removal of 5 bases from V and 6 bases from J, the junction contained 6 bases not matched to a gene. This CDR3 region has 14 residues. Generated by immunoSEQ multiplex PCR, the TCRdb table keeps only in-frame clones and is missing some. The table lists 90,000 to 150,000 clones, roughly 95% of them singletons, with about 3.3% in the top ten. Study-wide results and limits: Recipient-marrow GvH clones were detected, some having first appeared in ileum or blood. Early declines in HvG clones that occurred post-transplant were associated with peak circulating GvH clone levels.

The sequencing here drew on unstimulated CD8+ T cells sorted from spleen or lymph node cells, taken before intestinal transplant. This TCR was recovered from a human donor who received an intestinal transplant. The chain recombines TRBV29-1 with TRBJ2-3, with 12 bases identical to TRBD2. CDR3 region: CSVRLAGVEDTQYF. The CDR3 bases are TGCAGCGTTCGACTAGCGGGAGTAGAGGATACGCAGTATTTT.